What follows is one T cell receptor (beta chain) and its context. This clone is identified as large (0.1 to 1%). Which antigen it targets is not known. It has no much larger one-base neighbor in the sample; base qualities were not kept. On an AutoMACS, CD4+ and CD8+ cells were isolated via positive magnetic bead selection, and their purity was verified by flow cytometry. Initial screening for clonal expansions relied on flow cytometry with a TCR V beta antibody panel, after which sorted CD8+ fractions underwent TCRB deep sequencing for characterization. Peripheral blood mononuclear cells were obtained using density gradient separation with Ficoll-Paque PLUS. DNA from CD4-enriched, CD8-enriched or PBMC samples was extracted using Nucleospin Tissue or Tissue XS kits and then quantified on a Qubit 2.0 fluorometer. The data were obtained in a study of somatic mutations in cytotoxic T cells in rheumatoid arthritis (dated by TCRdb to the late 2010s). As for the study more broadly: Right after diagnosis and prior to the start of any treatment, approximately 30 ml EDTA of peripheral blood was drawn from patients. To characterize clonality, the study used TCRB deep sequencing while asking whether somatic mutations are carried by expanded CD8+ T-cell clones in newly diagnosed, untreated rheumatoid arthritis. A total of some 62 rheumatoid arthritis patients and more than 15 healthy controls underwent TCRB deep sequencing. Patient and control groups had essentially identical median ages. Some T-cell populations stained with V beta antibodies were sorted by flow on a FACSAria II or Sony SH800 to nearly 100% purity, with sorted V beta1+ cells additionally subjected to TCRB sequencing.

From cysteine to phenylalanine, the CDR3 is 15 amino acids long. The retained sequence is limited to the CDR3, 45 bases, with the frame set at the first base. V lost 3 bases and J lost 8 bases, and the count of bases not matched to a germline gene is 9. Per the germline V gene (reference sequence), MNHNY is the CDR1 and SVGAGI is the CDR2. TCRB CDR3 sequencing used the immunoSEQ assay on genomic DNA. In the paper's pipeline: Published virus-specific TCRB sequences were compared with patient CD8+ clones larger than 1%, and only a few matches were found. Analyses were restricted to productive TCRB rearrangements. Clonality was calculated as a Shannon entropy-based productive clonality index, and a clone was defined by a unique TCRB CDR3 sequence. Repertoire overlap between two samples was calculated from the template counts of each clone relative to total templates per sample. V-gene usage measured by flow cytometry correlated with TCRB sequencing V-gene usage, with a Spearman r of less than 0.65. Sourced from immuneACCESS, this table was stored by TCRdb with only in-frame sequences that have V and J called. A share of the clones is absent; for the studies checked, an unresolved V gene accounts for under half, and the remainder has no known explanation. The V and J calls and clone size were taken over from that table, and D and trimming were inferred from the DNA. In all, the sample holds tens of thousands of clones, and around 87% of those were seen once. The top ten constitute about 10% of the sample.

Study-wide conclusions, independent of this receptor: Healthy controls showed no age-related increase in CD8+ clonality, whereas patients did (Spearman r of about 0.52). The expanded CD8+ clones had unknown antigen targets, and not appearing in virus-specific databases did not rule out that they were virus-specific. In about an eighth of the 65 patients the largest CD8+ clone exceeded 20% of CD8+ cells, and several identical CD8+ TCRB sequences were shared between blood and synovial fluid. The slight underrepresentation of TRBV07 in patients was not corrected for multiple comparisons. Rheumatoid arthritis patients and age-matched healthy controls did not significantly differ in CD8+ T-cell clonality.

The sequenced material came from CD8+ T cells sorted from blood. The chain is made from TRBV6-6 and TRBJ1-2; 10 bases in the middle match TRBD1. The clonotype was recovered from an adult with rheumatoid arthritis. CDR3 sequence: CASSYDQTGGSGYTF. The nucleotide sequence is given as TGTGCCAGCAGTTATGACCAGACAGGGGGCAGCGGCTACACCTTC.